A single sample gave rise to the 11 T cell receptor beta chains below, sequenced in a study of breast tumors, draining lymph nodes, adjacent tissues (dated by TCRdb to 2015 to 2016). The library came from multiplex PCR. The sequencer listed for this sample is Illumina HiSeq 2000. Starting from the raw public reads, TCRdb applied fastp trimming at Q25, assembled clones with MiXCR and retained in-frame beta chains. Duplicate CDR3 protein sequences are folded into a single record with the most common DNA and genes. The table for this sample lists 140,000 to 150,000 distinct CDR3 sequences; approximately 32% of them were counted only once. Around 2.3% of the sample lies in the top ten. The lymph node samples were taken from the axillary draining lymph nodes of breast cancer patients. The material sequenced was axillary lymph node tissue. These receptors were obtained from a female donor with breast cancer. Some clones in this sample may be carry-over from other donors' samples.

As for this clonotype: The CDR3 ends on some other residue instead of the conserved phenylalanine or tryptophan, so this is likely a read error. The DNA is left out, because the CDR3 cannot be placed on it with certainty; the CDR3 is given as TCRdb lists it. This chain links TRBV19 with TRBJ2-1; TRBD1 is the table's D call, not checked against the DNA. Germline V gives CDR1 LNHDA, CDR2 SQIVND (reference sequence). The CDR3 is 10 amino acids long, termini counted. The CDR3 loop reads CASRGTENFI.

The table lists this clonotype with many counts. The chain links TRBV2 to TRBJ2-2; TRBD2 is a possible D gene (6 bases). Germline assignment: CDR1 SNHLY and CDR2 FYNNEI. With 10 bases removed from V and 6 bases from J, the gap between germline ends came to 15 bases. This CDR3 has 13 residues. DNA of the CDR3: TGTGCCACCGGAGGGGAGACGGCCGGGGAGCTGTTTTTT. The encoded protein is CATGGETAGELFF.

This clonotype was recorded many times. This chain connects TRBV6-5 to TRBJ1-2, with 7 bases lining up with TRBD1. Germline-derived CDR1 and CDR2 are MNHEY and SVGAGI. The junction had 16 bases not matched to a gene; V was cut back by 7 bases and J by 5 bases. This CDR3 spans 16 amino acids. CDR3 DNA sequence: TGTGCCAGCAAACGTGGAGGGGGCCCCGCTCGGTATGGCTACACCTTC. This encodes CASKRGGGPARYGYTF.

The sample holds many counts of this clonotype. J is TRBJ1-3 and V is TRBV4-2; the D gene is possibly TRBD1 (6 bases). The CDR3 contains 15 residues. Trimming took off 1 base at V and 4 bases at J, with 11 bases between the two ends. CDR1 and CDR2 (germline): LGHNA, YNFKEQ. The CDR3 protein is CASSQGGTQGNTIYF. As DNA, the CDR3 is TGTGCCAGCAGCCAAGGAGGGACACAAGGAAACACCATATATTTT.

This clonotype appeared many times. This chain joins TRBV4-3 and TRBJ2-3; 10 bases fit TRBD2. Germline CDR1 LGHNA, CDR2 YSLEER. V shed 1 base and J 7 bases; nucleotides not matched to a gene: 5. This CDR3 has 15 residues. The CDR3 region has the DNA TGCGCCAGCAGCCAAGTAGTAGCGGGGGGTTATACGCAGTATTTT. It yields the protein CASSQVVAGGYTQYF.

This clonotype has only a few counts. A much larger clone sits a single nucleotide away, making a read error possible. V and J are TRBV5-1 and TRBJ2-2; a weak D match, TRBD2 (6 bases). This CDR3 comprises 15 residues. The V gene's germline CDR1 is SGHRS and CDR2 YFSETQ. For the CDR3, the DNA is TGCGCCAGCAGCTGGTCCGCGGGGTCGGTCGGGGGGCTGTTTTTT. Amino acids: CASSWSAGSVGGLFF.

This clonotype turned up a few times. The chain recombines TRBV5-1 with TRBJ1-1, with no clear D. CDR3 length equals 14 residues. The V end was cut by 0 bases, the J end by 5 bases, with 11 bases between. Germline V gene lookup returns CDR1 SGHRS and CDR2 YFSETQ. The CDR3 here is CASSLDSAGTEAFF. As DNA, the CDR3 is TGCGCCAGCAGCTTGGACAGCGCGGGGACTGAAGCTTTCTTT.

This clonotype showed up many times. The chain joins TRBV20-1 to TRBJ1-4; D is possibly TRBD1 (6 bases). Germline V gives CDR1 DFQATT, CDR2 SNEGSKA (reference sequence). This CDR3 has 13 residues. The CDR3 reads CSVPGATNEKLFF. The CDR3 coding sequence is TGCAGCGTTCCAGGGGCAACTAATGAAAAACTGTTTTTT.

This clonotype was seen many times. The chain couples TRBV18 to TRBJ1-6, with D perhaps TRBD1 (5 bases). The CDR3 spans 14 residues. V was clipped by 3 bases and J by 6 bases, with 9 bases between them. Looked up from germline, CDR1 is KGHSH and CDR2 is LQKENI. The CDR3 sequence: CASSPQGPNSPLHF. For the CDR3, the DNA is TGTGCCAGCTCACCTCAGGGACCTAATTCACCCCTCCACTTT.

This clonotype came up many times. This chain links TRBV5-1 with TRBJ2-6; tentative D call: TRBD1 (5 bases). Trimming stripped 5 bases from V and 0 bases from J, with 12 bases between. From germline, CDR1 is SGHRS and CDR2 YFSETQ. The CDR3 spans 16 residues. As DNA, the CDR3 is TGCGCCAGCAGGGTTGGGGCTCTCTCTGGGGCCAACGTCCTGACTTTC. Its protein is CASRVGALSGANVLTF.

Remarks on this clonotype: A read error may produce the germline difference seen at one junction end. In nucleotides, the CDR3 is TGTGCTAGCAGCAGAGACAGGGGGCCTGAGACCCAGCATTTT. The encoded protein is CASSRDRGPETQHF. The chain is built from TRBV7-3 and TRBJ1-5, with 10 bases identical to TRBD1. The CDR3 contains 14 residues. The germline V gene encodes CDR1 SGHTA and CDR2 FQGTGA.